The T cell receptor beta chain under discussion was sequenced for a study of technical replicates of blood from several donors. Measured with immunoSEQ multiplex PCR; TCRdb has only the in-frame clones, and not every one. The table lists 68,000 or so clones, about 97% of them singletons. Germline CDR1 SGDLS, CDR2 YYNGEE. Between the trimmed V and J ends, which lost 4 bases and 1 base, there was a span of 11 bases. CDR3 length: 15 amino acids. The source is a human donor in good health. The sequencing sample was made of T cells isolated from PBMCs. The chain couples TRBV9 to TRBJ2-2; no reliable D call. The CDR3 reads CASSPVAENTGELFF. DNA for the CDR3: TGTGCCAGCAGCCCAGTCGCAGAGAACACCGGGGAGCTGTTTTTT. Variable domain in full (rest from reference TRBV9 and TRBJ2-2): DSGVTQTPKHLITATGQRVTLRCSPRSGDLSVYWYQQSLDQGLQFLIQYYNGEERAKGNILERFSAQQFPDLHSELNLSSLELGDSALYFCASSPVAENTGELFFGEGSRLTVL.